These 17 T cell receptor beta chains were all obtained from the same sample, sequenced in a study of vaccination effects on CD4 cells after COVID-19. Their cognate antigens are unknown. TCRdb keeps only in-frame clones here, not all; method: immunoSEQ multiplex PCR. The data hold approximately 11,000 clones, with roughly 74% observed a single time. With the ViraFEST assay, the study expanded antigen-specific CD4+ T cells using viral peptide pools, then sequenced them. The culture ran for roughly 10 days before CD4+ T cells were isolated. This specimen consisted of CD4+ T cells from PBMCs cultured with HCoV-229E spike peptides, obtained before COVID-19 vaccination. The source is a human donor who received a COVID-19 vaccine.

The rearrangement links TRBV3-1 (or the pseudogene TRBV3-2) to TRBJ1-6; tentatively, D is TRBD1 (6 bases). V was trimmed by 0 bases and J by 7 bases, leaving 10 bases between them. The CDR3 is 15 residues long. Germline lookup yields CDR1 LGHDT and CDR2 YNNKEL (reference sequence). The CDR3 here is CASSQDLRGNSPLHF. CDR3 coding DNA: TGTGCCAGCAGCCAAGATCTCAGGGGAAATTCACCCCTCCACTTT.

The V call is TRBV2, the J call TRBJ2-5; D gene ambiguous. Trimming took off 4 bases at V and 3 bases at J, with 9 bases between the two ends. Germline lookup yields CDR1 SNHLY and CDR2 FYNNEI. The CDR3 contains 13 residues. CDR3 in DNA: TGTGCCAGCAGTGGAAGATGGGAAGAGACCCAGTACTTC. Translation: CASSGRWEETQYF.

The rearrangement uses TRBV3-1 (or the pseudogene TRBV3-2) and TRBJ1-2; a possible D gene is TRBD1 (5 bases). The germline V gene has CDR1 LGHDT and CDR2 YNNKEL (reference sequence). CDR3 length equals 15 residues. Trimming took 3 bases from V and 9 from J, leaving 20 bases between them. The CDR3 is CASSHGWDEASSYTF. In DNA, the CDR3 is TGTGCCAGCAGCCATGGTTGGGACGAGGCCTCGAGCTACACCTTC.

This chain joins TRBV4-1 and TRBJ2-1, with D possibly being TRBD2 (5 bases). Germline CDR1 and CDR2: MGHRA and YSYEKL. CDR3 size: 16 residues. V lost 4 bases and J 6 bases, leaving 19 bases between the germline ends. This CDR3 reads CASSPRFGLGPNEQFF. The DNA of the CDR3 is TGCGCCAGCAGCCCTCGTTTCGGACTCGGACCCAATGAGCAGTTCTTC.

This chain uses TRBV6-5 with TRBJ1-6, with a possible D match to TRBD1 (6 bases). This CDR3 has 16 residues. V lost 0 bases to trimming and J lost 5 bases, with 11 bases between them. Germline CDR1 reads MNHEY; CDR2 reads SVGAGI. CDR3 sequence (DNA): TGTGCCAGCAGTTACTCGGTACAGGGCAATAATTCACCCCTCCACTTT. As protein: CASSYSVQGNNSPLHF.

V gene TRBV7-9 combines with J gene TRBJ1-4; 8 nucleotides align to TRBD1. CDR1 is SEHNR, CDR2 FQNEAQ, per germline (reference sequence). Losses at the gene ends were 8 bases for V and 0 bases for J; bases not matched to a gene: 2. This CDR3 is built from 14 residues. CDR3 region: CASSQGATNEKLFF. Here the CDR3 DNA reads TGTGCCAGCTCACAGGGGGCAACTAATGAAAAACTGTTTTTT.

About this clone itself: The same CDR3 can be traced to other DNA sequences in this sample. The gene calls are TRBV6-1 and TRBJ1-2, with 7 bases identical to TRBD1. The J segment lost 7 bases and the V segment lost 2 bases, leaving 4 bases of the junction unmatched. CDR1 and CDR2 from the germline V gene are MNHNS and SASEGT. The CDR3 has 13 amino acids. The CDR3 DNA reads TGTGCCAGCAGTGAATGGGAGGGGGCTGGCTACACCTTC. It is translated as CASSEWEGAGYTF.

This clone has more than one count but fewer than ten. The chain employs TRBV6-1 and TRBJ1-3; possibly TRBD1 for D (6 bases). This CDR3 spans 17 amino acids. V lost 2 bases, J lost 8 bases, and 22 bases lay in between. The germline CDR1 and CDR2 sequences are MNHNS and SASEGT. CDR3 DNA: TGTGCCAGCAGTGAACCCGTTTGGTTAGCAGGGGCGGACACCATATATTTT. It is translated as CASSEPVWLAGADTIYF.

The chain carries TRBV4-3 and TRBJ1-5; tentatively, D is TRBD1 (5 bases). CDR1 is LGHNA, CDR2 YSLEER, per germline. The CDR3 consists of 15 residues. Trimming removed 1 base from V and 0 bases from J, with 7 bases in between. The chain's CDR3 is CASSQGGNSNQPQHF. CDR3 bases: TGCGCCAGCAGCCAAGGGGGGAATAGCAATCAGCCCCAGCATTTT.

V and J are TRBV30 and TRBJ2-3, with 9 bases fitting TRBD2. The CDR3 contains 14 residues. The germline CDR1 and CDR2 sequences are GTSNPN and SVGIG (reference sequence). With V trimmed by 2 bases and J by 4 bases, 4 bases remained unmatched. CDR3 in DNA: TGTGCCTGGAGTCGCGGGGGGGCCGCAGATACGCAGTATTTT. Translation: CAWSRGGAADTQYF.

The CDR3, as DNA: TGTGCCAGCAGCCAAGAGGGGTATAGCAATCAGCCCCAGCATTTT. Its translation is CASSQEGYSNQPQHF. The chain couples TRBV3-1 (or the pseudogene TRBV3-2) to TRBJ1-5; D unresolved. Germline V gives CDR1 LGHDT, CDR2 YNNKEL (reference sequence). The CDR3 runs 15 residues. The V end lost 0 bases, the J end lost 0 bases, and 6 bases lay between the germline ends.

The CDR3 loop is CASNRAVSGGTDTQYF. In DNA, the CDR3 is TGTGCCAGCAACCGCGCGGTGAGCGGGGGTACAGATACGCAGTATTTT. The chain employs TRBV7-9 and TRBJ2-3, with 8 positions matching TRBD2. The germline V gene has CDR1 SEHNR and CDR2 FQNEAQ (reference sequence). V lost 7 bases to trimming and J lost 3 bases; unmatched junction nucleotides: 12. The CDR3 runs to 16 residues.

The chain has TRBV5-4 and TRBJ1-1; the match to TRBD1 covers 7 bases. The J segment lost 1 base and the V segment lost 4 bases, leaving 10 bases of the junction unmatched. The CDR3 totals 16 residues. Germline CDR1 reads SGHNT; CDR2 reads YYREEE (reference sequence). The CDR3 sequence: CASSLTGQGKNTEAFF. In DNA, the CDR3 is TGTGCCAGCAGCCTGACAGGGCAAGGAAAGAACACTGAAGCTTTCTTT.

The genes are TRBV30 and TRBJ1-2, with D unclear. There are 12 residues in the CDR3. V lost 4 bases and J lost 2, with 8 bases in between. Germline assignment: CDR1 GTSNPN and CDR2 SVGIG (reference sequence). The CDR3 sequence: CAWTRKNYGYTF. The CDR3 nucleotides read TGTGCCTGGACTAGGAAGAACTATGGCTACACCTTC.

This clone was observed a few times. This chain joins TRBV7-9 and TRBJ1-2; D call uncertain. The germline CDR1 and CDR2 sequences are SEHNR and FQNEAQ (reference sequence). Between the trimmed V and J ends, which lost 3 bases and 4 bases, there was a span of 15 bases. This CDR3 is 15 amino acids long. The CDR3 protein is CASSLSREMAYGYTF. The CDR3 region has the DNA TGTGCCAGCAGCTTGTCGAGGGAGATGGCCTATGGCTACACCTTC.

CDR3 region: CASSPDRTSNQPQHF. CDR3 sequence (DNA): TGTGCCAGCAGCCCGGACCGAACAAGCAATCAGCCCCAGCATTTT. This chain uses TRBV9 with TRBJ1-5; no clear D gene. The V gene's germline CDR1 is SGDLS and CDR2 YYNGEE. The CDR3 runs 15 residues. V gave up 4 bases and J gave up 1 base, with 12 bases separating them.

The chain employs TRBV19 and TRBJ1-2, with 7 positions matching TRBD1. Germline values: CDR1 LNHDA, CDR2 SQIVND (reference sequence). The CDR3 contains 12 residues. J lost 4 bases, V lost 8 bases, and 4 bases had no gene match. CDR3 in amino acids: CASSGGPYGYTF. Here the CDR3 DNA reads TGTGCCAGTTCAGGGGGGCCCTATGGCTACACCTTC. The whole variable domain, filled in from reference TRBV19 and TRBJ1-2, reads DGGITQSPKYLFRKEGQNVTLSCEQNLNHDAMYWYRQDPGQGLRLIYYSQIVNDFQKGDIAEGYSVSREKKESFPLTVTSAQKNPTAFYLCASSGGPYGYTFGSGTRLTVV.